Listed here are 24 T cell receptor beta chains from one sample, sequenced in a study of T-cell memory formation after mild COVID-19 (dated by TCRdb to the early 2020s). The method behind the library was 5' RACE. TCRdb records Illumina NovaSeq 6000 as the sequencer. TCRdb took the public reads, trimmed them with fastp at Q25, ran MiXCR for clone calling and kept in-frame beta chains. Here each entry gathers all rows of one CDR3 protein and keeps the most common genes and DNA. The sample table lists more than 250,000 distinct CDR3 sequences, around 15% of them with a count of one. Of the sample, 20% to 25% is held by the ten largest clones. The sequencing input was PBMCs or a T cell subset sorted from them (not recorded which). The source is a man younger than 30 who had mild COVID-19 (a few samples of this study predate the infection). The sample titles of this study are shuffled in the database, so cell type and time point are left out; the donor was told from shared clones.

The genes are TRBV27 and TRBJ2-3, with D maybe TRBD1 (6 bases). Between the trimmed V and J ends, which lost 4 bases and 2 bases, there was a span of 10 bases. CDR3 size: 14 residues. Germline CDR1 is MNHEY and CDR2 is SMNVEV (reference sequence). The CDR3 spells CASSWGPLTDTQYF. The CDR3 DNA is TGTGCCAGCAGTTGGGGGCCTCTCACAGATACGCAGTATTTT.

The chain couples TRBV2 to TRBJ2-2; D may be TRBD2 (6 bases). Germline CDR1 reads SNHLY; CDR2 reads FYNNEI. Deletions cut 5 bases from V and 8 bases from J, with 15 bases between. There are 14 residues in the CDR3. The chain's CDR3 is CASSPPGRTGELFF. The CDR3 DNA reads TGTGCCAGCAGTCCTCCGGGGAGGACGGGGGAGCTGTTTTTT.

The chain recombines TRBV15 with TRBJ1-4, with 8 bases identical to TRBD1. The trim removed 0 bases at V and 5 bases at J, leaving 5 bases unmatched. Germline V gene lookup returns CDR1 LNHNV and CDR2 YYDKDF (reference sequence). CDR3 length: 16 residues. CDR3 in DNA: TGTGCCACCAGCAGAGATCAACGGACAGGGAATGAAAAACTGTTTTTT. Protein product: CATSRDQRTGNEKLFF.

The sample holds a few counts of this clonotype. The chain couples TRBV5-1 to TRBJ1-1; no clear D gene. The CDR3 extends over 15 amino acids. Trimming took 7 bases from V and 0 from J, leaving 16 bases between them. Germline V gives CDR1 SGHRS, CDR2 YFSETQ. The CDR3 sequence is CASQPRPNLNTEAFF. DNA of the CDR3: TGCGCCAGCCAACCCCGGCCCAATCTGAACACTGAAGCTTTCTTT.

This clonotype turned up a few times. DNA for the CDR3: TGTGCCACCAGTGACAGAACGACCTACGAGCAGTACTTC. Protein product: CATSDRTTYEQYF. The chain links TRBV24-1 to TRBJ2-7; D remains ambiguous. Trimming cost V 4 bases and J 2 bases, with 8 bases left between them. Germline CDR1 is KGHDR and CDR2 is SFDVKD. This CDR3 is 13 amino acids long.

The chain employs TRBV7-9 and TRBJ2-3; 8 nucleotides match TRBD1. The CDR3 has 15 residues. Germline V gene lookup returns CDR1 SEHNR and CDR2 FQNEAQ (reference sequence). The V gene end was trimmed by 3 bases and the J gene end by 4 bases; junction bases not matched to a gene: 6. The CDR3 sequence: CASSLTGAQADTQYF. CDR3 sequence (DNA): TGTGCCAGCAGCTTGACAGGGGCGCAGGCAGATACGCAGTATTTT.

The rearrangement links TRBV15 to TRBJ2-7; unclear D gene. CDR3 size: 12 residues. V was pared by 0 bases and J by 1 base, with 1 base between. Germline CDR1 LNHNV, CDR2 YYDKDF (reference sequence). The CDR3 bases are TGTGCCACCAGCAGAGAATCCTACGAGCAGTACTTC. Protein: CATSRESYEQYF.

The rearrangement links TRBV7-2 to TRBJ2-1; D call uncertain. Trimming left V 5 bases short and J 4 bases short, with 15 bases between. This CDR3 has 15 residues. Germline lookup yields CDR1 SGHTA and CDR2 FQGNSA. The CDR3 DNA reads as TGTGCCAGCAGCCCCACTACCTCACCTTACAATGAGCAGTTCTTC. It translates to CASSPTTSPYNEQFF.

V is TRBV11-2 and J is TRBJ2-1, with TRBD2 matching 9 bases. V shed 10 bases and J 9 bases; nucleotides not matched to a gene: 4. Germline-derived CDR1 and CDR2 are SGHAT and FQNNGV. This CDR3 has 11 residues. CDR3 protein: CATRGGFEQFF. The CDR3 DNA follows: TGTGCCACGCGGGGGGGCTTTGAGCAGTTCTTC.

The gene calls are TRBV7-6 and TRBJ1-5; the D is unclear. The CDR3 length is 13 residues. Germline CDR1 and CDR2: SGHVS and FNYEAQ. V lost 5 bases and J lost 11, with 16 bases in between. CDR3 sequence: CASSPTSIAAQHF. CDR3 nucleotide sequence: TGTGCCAGCAGCCCCACCTCGATCGCGGCCCAGCATTTT.

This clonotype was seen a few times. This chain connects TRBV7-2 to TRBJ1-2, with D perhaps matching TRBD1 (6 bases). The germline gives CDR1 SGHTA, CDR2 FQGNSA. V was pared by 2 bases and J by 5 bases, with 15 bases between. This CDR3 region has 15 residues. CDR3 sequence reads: CASSLWDTALYGYTF. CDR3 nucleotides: TGTGCCAGCAGCTTATGGGACACAGCTTTATATGGCTACACCTTC.

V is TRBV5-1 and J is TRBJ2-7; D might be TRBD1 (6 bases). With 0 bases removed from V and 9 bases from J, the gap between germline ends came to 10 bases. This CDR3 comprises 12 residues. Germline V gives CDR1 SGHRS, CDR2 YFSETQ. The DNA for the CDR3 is TGCGCCAGCAGCTTGGATCTAGGGGGGCAGTACTTC. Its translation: CASSLDLGGQYF.

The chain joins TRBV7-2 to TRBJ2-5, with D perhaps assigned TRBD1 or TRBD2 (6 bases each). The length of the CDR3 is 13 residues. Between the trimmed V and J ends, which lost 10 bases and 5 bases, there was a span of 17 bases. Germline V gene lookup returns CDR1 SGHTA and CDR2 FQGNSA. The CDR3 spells CATGAGYGETQYF. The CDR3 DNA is TGTGCCACAGGGGCGGGGTACGGGGAGACCCAGTACTTC.

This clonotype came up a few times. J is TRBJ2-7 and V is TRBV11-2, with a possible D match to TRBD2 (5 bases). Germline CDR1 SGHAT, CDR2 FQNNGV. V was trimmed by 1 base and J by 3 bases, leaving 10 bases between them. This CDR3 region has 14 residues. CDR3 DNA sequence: TGTGCCAGCAGCTTAGGGTCGGGGAGCTACGAGCAGTACGTC. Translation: CASSLGSGSYEQYV.

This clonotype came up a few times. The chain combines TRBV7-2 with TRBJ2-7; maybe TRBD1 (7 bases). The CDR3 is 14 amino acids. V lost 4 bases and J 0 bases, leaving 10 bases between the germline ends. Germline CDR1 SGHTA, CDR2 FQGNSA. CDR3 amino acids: CASSSGGSSYEQYF. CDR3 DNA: TGTGCCAGCAGCTCAGGGGGGAGCTCCTACGAGCAGTACTTC.

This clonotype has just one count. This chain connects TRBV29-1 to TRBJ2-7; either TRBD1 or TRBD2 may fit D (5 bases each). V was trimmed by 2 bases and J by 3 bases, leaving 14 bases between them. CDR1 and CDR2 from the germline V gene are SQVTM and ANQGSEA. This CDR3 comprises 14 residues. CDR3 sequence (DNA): TGCAGCGTTGAAATGGGGGAAATGGACTACGAGCAGTACTTC. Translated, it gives CSVEMGEMDYEQYF.

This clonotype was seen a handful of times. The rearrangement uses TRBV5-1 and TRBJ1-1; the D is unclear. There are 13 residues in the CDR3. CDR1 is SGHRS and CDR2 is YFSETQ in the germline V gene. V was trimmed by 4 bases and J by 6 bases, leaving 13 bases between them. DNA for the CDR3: TGCGCCAGCAGCCGCACGGTCGGGGCTGAAGCTTTCTTT. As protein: CASSRTVGAEAFF.

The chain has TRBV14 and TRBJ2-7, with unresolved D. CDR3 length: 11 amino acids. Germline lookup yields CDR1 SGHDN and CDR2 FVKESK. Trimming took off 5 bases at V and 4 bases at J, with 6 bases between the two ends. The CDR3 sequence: CASSYRYEQYF. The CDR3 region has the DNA TGTGCCAGCAGCTACCGTTACGAGCAGTACTTC.

The CDR3 is CASSRTETNTEAFF. The CDR3, as DNA: TGTGCCAGCAGTCGGACGGAAACGAACACTGAAGCTTTCTTT. V is TRBV27 and J is TRBJ1-1; D remains unclear. V lost 5 bases, J lost 1 base, and 11 bases lay in between. This CDR3 has 14 amino acids. Germline values: CDR1 MNHEY, CDR2 SMNVEV (reference sequence).

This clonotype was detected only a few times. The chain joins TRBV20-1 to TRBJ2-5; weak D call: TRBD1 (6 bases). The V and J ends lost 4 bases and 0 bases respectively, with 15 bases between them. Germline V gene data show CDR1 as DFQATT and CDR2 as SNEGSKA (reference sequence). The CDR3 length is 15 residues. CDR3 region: CSATQGRAYQETQYF. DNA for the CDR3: TGCAGTGCTACCCAGGGGCGTGCGTACCAAGAGACCCAGTACTTC.

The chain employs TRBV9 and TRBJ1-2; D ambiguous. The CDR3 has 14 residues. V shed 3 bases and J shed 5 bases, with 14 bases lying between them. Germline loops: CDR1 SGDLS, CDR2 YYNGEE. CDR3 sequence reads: CASSDPATPYGYTF. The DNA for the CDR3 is TGTGCCAGCAGCGACCCCGCGACCCCGTATGGCTACACCTTC.

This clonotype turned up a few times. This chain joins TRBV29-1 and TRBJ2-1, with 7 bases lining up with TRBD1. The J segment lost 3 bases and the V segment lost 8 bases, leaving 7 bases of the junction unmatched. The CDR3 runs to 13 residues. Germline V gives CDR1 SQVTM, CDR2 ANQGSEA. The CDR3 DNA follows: TGCAGCCTCCCCGGGGACAGCTACAATGAGCAGTTCTTC. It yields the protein CSLPGDSYNEQFF.

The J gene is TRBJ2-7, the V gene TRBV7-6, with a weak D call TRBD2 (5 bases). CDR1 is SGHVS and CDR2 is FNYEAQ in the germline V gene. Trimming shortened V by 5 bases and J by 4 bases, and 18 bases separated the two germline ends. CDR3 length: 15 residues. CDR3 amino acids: CASSLEGVTPYEQYF. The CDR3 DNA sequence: TGTGCCAGCAGCCTCGAGGGCGTGACCCCATACGAGCAGTACTTC. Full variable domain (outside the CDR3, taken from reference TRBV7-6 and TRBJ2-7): GAGVSQSPRYKVTKRGQDVALRCDPISGHVSLYWYRQALGQGPEFLTYFNYEAQQDKSGLPNDRFSAERPEGSISTLTIQRTEQRDSAMYRCASSLEGVTPYEQYFGPGTRLTVT.

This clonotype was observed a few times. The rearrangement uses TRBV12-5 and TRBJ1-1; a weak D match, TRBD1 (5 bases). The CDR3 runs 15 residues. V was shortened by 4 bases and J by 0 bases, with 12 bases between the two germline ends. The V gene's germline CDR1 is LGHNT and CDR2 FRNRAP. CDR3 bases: TGTGCTAGTGGTTGGGGGGTTTCTATGAACACTGAAGCTTTCTTT. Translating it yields CASGWGVSMNTEAFF.